The 19 T cell receptor beta chains given below trace back to one sample, sequenced in a study of cytomegalovirus exposure and HLA in healthy donors. Assay used: immunoSEQ multiplex PCR; TCRdb lists only in-frame clones, some missing. The table has 150,000 to 200,000 clones, approximately 80% seen once. Specimen: PBMCs. Receptor source: a man aged 25 to 40 in good health and CMV-seropositive.

The chain carries TRBV14 and TRBJ2-2; 14 nucleotides agree with TRBD2. V shed 4 bases, J shed 0 bases, and the junction held 1 base outside the gene matches. The germline gives CDR1 SGHDN, CDR2 FVKESK. This CDR3 is built from 17 residues. CDR3 nucleotides: TGTGCCAGCAGCCCGGGACTAGCGGGGGCGAACACCGGGGAGCTGTTTTTT. It codes for CASSPGLAGANTGELFF.

This chain joins TRBV5-1 and TRBJ2-4; 10 nucleotides match TRBD2. The V and J ends lost 2 bases and 7 bases, in that order; junction bases with no gene match: 3. This CDR3 is 14 amino acids long. Germline lookup yields CDR1 SGHRS and CDR2 YFSETQ. The CDR3: CASSFTAGGNIQYF. CDR3 nucleotides: TGCGCCAGCAGCTTTACAGCGGGGGGGAACATTCAGTACTTC.

The rearrangement uses TRBV6-1 and TRBJ2-7; possible D gene TRBD2, 6 bases. The CDR3 is 15 amino acids. CDR1 and CDR2 from the germline V gene are MNHNS and SASEGT. V gave up 4 bases and J gave up 2 bases, with 15 bases separating them. This CDR3 is CASSGGETPTYEQYF. CDR3 coding DNA: TGTGCCAGCAGTGGGGGGGAGACTCCTACCTACGAGCAGTACTTC.

The chain links TRBV4-1 to TRBJ1-1, with D perhaps TRBD1 (6 bases). Germline values: CDR1 MGHRA, CDR2 YSYEKL. CDR3 length equals 15 residues. The ends were cut back, 4 bases at V and 7 bases at J, with 19 bases in the middle. The CDR3 protein is CASSPFSDRPREAFF. The CDR3 DNA follows: TGCGCCAGCAGCCCTTTCTCGGACAGACCCCGTGAAGCTTTCTTT.

The genes are TRBV10-3 and TRBJ1-2, with a possible D match to TRBD1 (6 bases). This CDR3 spans 13 amino acids. The V and J ends lost 7 bases and 3 bases respectively, with 12 bases between them. Germline assignment: CDR1 ENHRY and CDR2 SYGVKD. For the CDR3, the DNA is TGTGCCATCAACCCAGGGGCGTACTATGGCTACACCTTC. It yields the protein CAINPGAYYGYTF.

The rearrangement uses TRBV4-3 and TRBJ2-3; perhaps TRBD1 as D (5 bases). Germline-derived CDR1 and CDR2 are LGHNA and YSLEER. The germline V and J ends were trimmed by 2 bases and 3 bases, with 12 bases remaining between them. The CDR3 loop spans 15 amino acids. The CDR3 reads CASSQSWQGTDTQYF. In DNA, the CDR3 is TGCGCCAGCAGCCAAAGCTGGCAGGGAACAGATACGCAGTATTTT.

This rearrangement joins TRBV11-3 to TRBJ2-1, with D possibly matching TRBD1 (5 bases). Per germline, CDR1 SGHNT and CDR2 YENEEA. V gave up 2 bases and J gave up 8 bases, with 13 bases separating them. The CDR3 runs to 14 residues. CDR3 in amino acids: CASSLSQGRDEQFF. CDR3 sequence (DNA): TGTGCCAGCAGCTTAAGTCAGGGTAGGGATGAGCAGTTCTTC.

CDR3 residues: CASSSVAYNEQFF. CDR3 DNA sequence: TGTGCCAGCAGTTCGGTGGCCTACAATGAGCAGTTCTTC. This chain uses TRBV6-4 with TRBJ2-1; no firm D call. CDR3 length: 13 residues. CDR1 and CDR2 from the germline V gene are MRHNA and SNTAGT. Trimming pared 5 bases from V and 2 bases from J, leaving 7 bases between.

This chain connects TRBV10-3 to TRBJ2-5, with a possible D match to TRBD1 (6 bases). From germline, CDR1 is ENHRY and CDR2 SYGVKD. V lost 8 bases and J 3 bases, leaving 10 bases between the germline ends. CDR3 length equals 12 residues. The CDR3 reads CAIGSGEETQYF. Here the CDR3 DNA reads TGTGCCATCGGGTCAGGGGAAGAGACCCAGTACTTC.

The chain carries TRBV6-6 and TRBJ1-5; D unclear. The CDR3 contains 14 residues. Germline V lookup: CDR1 MNHNY, CDR2 SVGAGI (reference sequence). The germline V and J ends were trimmed by 2 bases and 4 bases, with 9 bases remaining between them. CDR3 DNA sequence: TGTGCCAGCAGTTACCCGGGATTTAATCAGCCCCAGCATTTT. Its protein product is CASSYPGFNQPQHF.

The table lists this clone with a count of one. The V and J genes are TRBV18 and TRBJ2-3; weak D call: TRBD2 (6 bases). CDR3 length equals 13 residues. V dropped 3 bases and J dropped 4 bases, with 8 bases sitting between them. Germline loops: CDR1 KGHSH, CDR2 LQKENI. DNA of the CDR3: TGTGCCAGCTCACCCTGGGGGGCAGATACGCAGTATTTT. Translating it yields CASSPWGADTQYF.

This rearrangement joins TRBV5-4 to TRBJ2-4, with TRBD2 identical over 9 bases. V shed 6 bases, J shed 8 bases, and the junction held 12 bases outside the gene matches. The CDR3 is 15 amino acids. Germline lookup yields CDR1 SGHNT and CDR2 YYREEE (reference sequence). The CDR3 nucleotides are TGTGCCAGCACCCCGCGGGGGGGCGAGGGGGACATTCAGTACTTC. This codes for CASTPRGGEGDIQYF.

This clone was seen only a few times. V usage is TRBV6-1 and J usage is TRBJ2-6; 8 bases are a match to TRBD1. J lost 0 bases, V lost 11 bases, and 6 bases had no gene match. The CDR3 consists of 15 residues. CDR1 is MNHNS, CDR2 SASEGT, per germline. CDR3 DNA: TGTGCCGAGACAGGGGAAATCTCTGGGGCCAACGTCCTGACTTTC. Residues: CAETGEISGANVLTF.

This clone occurred a few times. J is TRBJ2-7 and V is TRBV19; 9 positions agree with TRBD2. The CDR3 runs to 14 residues. V lost 3 bases and J lost 6; bases outside the gene matches: 6. Germline CDR1 LNHDA, CDR2 SQIVND (reference sequence). Here the CDR3 reads CASSILAGSGEQYF. CDR3 nucleotides: TGTGCCAGTAGTATTCTAGCGGGGTCCGGCGAGCAGTACTTC. Supplemented by reference TRBV19 and TRBJ2-7, the full variable domain reads DGGITQSPKYLFRKEGQNVTLSCEQNLNHDAMYWYRQDPGQGLRLIYYSQIVNDFQKGDIAEGYSVSREKKESFPLTVTSAQKNPTAFYLCASSILAGSGEQYFGPGTRLTVT.

V gene TRBV2 combines with J gene TRBJ2-7, with 14 positions matching TRBD2. Trimming removed 6 bases from V and 2 bases from J; junction bases left unmatched: 6. There are 16 residues in the CDR3. Germline V gene data show CDR1 as SNHLY and CDR2 as FYNNEI. In DNA form, the CDR3 reads TGTGCCAGCAGCCGACTGGGACTAGCGGGGGCCTACGAGCAGTACTTC. This sequence encodes CASSRLGLAGAYEQYF.

CDR3 DNA sequence: TGTGCCAGCACCGTAAGCCTGGGCGGCTACACCTTC. Its protein is CASTVSLGGYTF. The V and J genes are TRBV6-1 and TRBJ1-2; the D is unclear. The CDR3 length is 12 residues. Germline V gene sequence: CDR1 MNHNS, CDR2 SASEGT. Trimming took off 7 bases at V and 8 bases at J, with 14 bases between the two ends.

This clone was detected only once. This sequence joins TRBV2 and TRBJ1-5, with D perhaps TRBD1 (5 bases). Between the trimmed V and J ends, which lost 1 base and 3 bases, there was a span of 13 bases. Germline V gene lookup returns CDR1 SNHLY and CDR2 FYNNEI. This CDR3 is 16 amino acids long. The CDR3 sequence: CASSEVQGATNQPQHF. CDR3 sequence (DNA): TGTGCCAGCAGTGAAGTCCAAGGGGCCACCAATCAGCCCCAGCATTTT.

The chain recombines TRBV7-2 with TRBJ1-3; TRBD1 aligns across 7 bases. Germline CDR1 SGHTA, CDR2 FQGNSA. The CDR3 spans 14 residues. Trimming cost V 4 bases and J 6 bases; bases outside gene matches: 6. The CDR3 protein is CASSSETGPNTIYF. The DNA of the CDR3 is TGTGCCAGCAGCTCAGAGACAGGGCCAAACACCATATATTTT. Using reference TRBV7-2 and TRBJ1-3 for the parts outside the CDR3, the full variable domain is GAGVSQSPSNKVTEKGKDVELRCDPISGHTALYWYRQSLGQGLEFLIYFQGNSAPDKSGLPSDRFSAERTGGSVSTLTIQRTQQEDSAVYLCASSSETGPNTIYFGEGSWLTVV.

The chain links TRBV5-1 to TRBJ2-3, with no clear D. Germline CDR1 reads SGHRS; CDR2 reads YFSETQ. The CDR3 length is 13 residues. The V gene lost 1 base and the J gene lost 1 base, with 4 bases spanning the gap. CDR3 amino acids: CASSLLGTDTQYF. The CDR3 DNA follows: TGCGCCAGCAGCTTGTTAGGCACAGATACGCAGTATTTT.